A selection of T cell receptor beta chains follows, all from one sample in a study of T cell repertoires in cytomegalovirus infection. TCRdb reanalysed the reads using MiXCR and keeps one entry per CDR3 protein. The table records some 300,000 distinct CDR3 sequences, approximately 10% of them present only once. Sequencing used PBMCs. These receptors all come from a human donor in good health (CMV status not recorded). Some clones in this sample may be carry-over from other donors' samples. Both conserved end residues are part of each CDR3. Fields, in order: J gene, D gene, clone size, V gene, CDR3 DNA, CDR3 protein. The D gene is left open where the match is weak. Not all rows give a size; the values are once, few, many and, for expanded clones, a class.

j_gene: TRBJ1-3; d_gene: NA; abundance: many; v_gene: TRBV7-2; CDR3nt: TGTGCCAGCAGCTCCGGGGTCTCTGGAAACACCATATATTTT; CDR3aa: CASSSGVSGNTIYF
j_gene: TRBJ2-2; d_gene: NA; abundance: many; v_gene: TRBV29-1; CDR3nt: TGCAGCGTGGTGGGGAGATTGGCCGGGGAGCTGTTTTTT; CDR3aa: CSVVGRLAGELFF
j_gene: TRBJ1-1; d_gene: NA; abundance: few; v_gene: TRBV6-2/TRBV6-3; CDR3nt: TGTGCCAGCAGTTACTTTAACACTGAAGCTTTCTTT; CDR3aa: CASSYFNTEAFF
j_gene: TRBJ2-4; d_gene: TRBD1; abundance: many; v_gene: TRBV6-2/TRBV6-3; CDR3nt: TGTGCCAGCAGTCGTATGGGACAGGGGGGTGCCAAAAACATTCAGTACTTC; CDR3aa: CASSRMGQGGAKNIQYF
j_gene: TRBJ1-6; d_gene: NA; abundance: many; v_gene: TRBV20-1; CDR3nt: TGCAGTGCTAGTATCGGAGGGGGGAATTCACCCCTCCACTTT; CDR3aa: CSASIGGGNSPLHF
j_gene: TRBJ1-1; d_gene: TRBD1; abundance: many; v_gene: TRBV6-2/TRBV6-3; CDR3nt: TGTGCCAGCAGTTACGGAGGACAGGGGGCGAATGTGAACACTGAAGCTTTCTTT; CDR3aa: CASSYGGQGANVNTEAFF
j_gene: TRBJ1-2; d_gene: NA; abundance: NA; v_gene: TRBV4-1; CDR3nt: TGCGCCAGCAGCCTTTTCGGACCTCGGAAGAAGTATGGCTACACCTTC; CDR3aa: CASSLFGPRKKYGYTF
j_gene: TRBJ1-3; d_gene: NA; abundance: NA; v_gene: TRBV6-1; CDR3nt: TGTGCCAGCAGACCTCCGGGGGGAGTTGGAAACACCATATATTTT; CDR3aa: CASRPPGGVGNTIYF
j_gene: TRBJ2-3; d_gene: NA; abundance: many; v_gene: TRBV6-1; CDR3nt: TGTGCCAGCATAGGGCAATCCGATACGCAGTATTTT; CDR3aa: CASIGQSDTQYF
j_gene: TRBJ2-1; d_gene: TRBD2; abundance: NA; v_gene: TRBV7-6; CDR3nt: TGTGCCAGCAGCCCCAGCGCGGGGGGGGCCAATGAGCAGTTCTTC; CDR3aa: CASSPSAGGANEQFF
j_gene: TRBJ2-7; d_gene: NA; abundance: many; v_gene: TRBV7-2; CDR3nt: TGTGCCAGCAGCTTAGAGCGGTTATCCTACGAGCAGTACTTC; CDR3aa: CASSLERLSYEQYF
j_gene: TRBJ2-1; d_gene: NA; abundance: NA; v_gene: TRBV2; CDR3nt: TGTGCCAGCAACCGAAACAATGAGCAGTTCTTC; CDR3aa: CASNRNNEQFF
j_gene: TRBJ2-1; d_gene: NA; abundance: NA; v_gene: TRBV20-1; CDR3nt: TGCAGTGCTAGAGATAGGGCGGGGACCTACAATGAGCAGTTCTTC; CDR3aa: CSARDRAGTYNEQFF
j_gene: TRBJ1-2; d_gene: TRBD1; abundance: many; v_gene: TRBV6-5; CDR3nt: TGTGCCAGCAGTTACTCGGAGCAGGGGGGGGGCTACACCTTC; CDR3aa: CASSYSEQGGGYTF
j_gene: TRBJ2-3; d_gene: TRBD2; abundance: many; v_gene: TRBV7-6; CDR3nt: TGTGCCAGCAGCCGATCTAGCGGGGGGGCCCCAGATACGCAGTATTTT; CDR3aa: CASSRSSGGAPDTQYF
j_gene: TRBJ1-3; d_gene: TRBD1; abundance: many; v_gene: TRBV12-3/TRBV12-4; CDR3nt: TGTGCCAGCGGGGGGACAGCCGATTCTGGAAACACCATATATTTT; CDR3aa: CASGGTADSGNTIYF
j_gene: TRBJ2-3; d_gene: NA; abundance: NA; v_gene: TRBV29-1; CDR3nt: TGCAGCGGGACCACAAGCAGGGGCGCAGATACGCAGTATTTT; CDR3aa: CSGTTSRGADTQYF
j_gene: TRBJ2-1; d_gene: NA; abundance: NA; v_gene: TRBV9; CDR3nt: TGTGCCAGCAGCGAGGGCAGTGAGCAGTTCTTC; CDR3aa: CASSEGSEQFF
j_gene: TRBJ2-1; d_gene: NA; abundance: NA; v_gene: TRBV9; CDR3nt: TGTGCCAGCAGCGTAGGACGCCTCAGTGATGAGCAGTTCTTC; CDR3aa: CASSVGRLSDEQFF
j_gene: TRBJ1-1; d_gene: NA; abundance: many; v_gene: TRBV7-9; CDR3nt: TGTGCCAGCAGCTTAGAGGGATCTGAAGCTTTCTTT; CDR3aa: CASSLEGSEAFF
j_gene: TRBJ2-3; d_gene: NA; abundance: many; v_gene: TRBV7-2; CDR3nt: TGTGCCAGCCGCCCGGTCGGGACAGATACGCAGTATTTT; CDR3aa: CASRPVGTDTQYF
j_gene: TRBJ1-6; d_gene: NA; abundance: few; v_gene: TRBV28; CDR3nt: TGTGCCAGCCTCTCGGCATATAATTCACCCCTCCACTTT; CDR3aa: CASLSAYNSPLHF
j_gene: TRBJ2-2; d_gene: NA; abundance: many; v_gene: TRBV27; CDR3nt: TGTGCCAGCAGTTCGACAACAGGGTTCCAGAGGCCCGGGGAGCTGTTTTTT; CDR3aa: CASSSTTGFQRPGELFF
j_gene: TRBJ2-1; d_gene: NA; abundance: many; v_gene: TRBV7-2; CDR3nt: TGTGCCAGCAGCTTAGTAGGCACGCCCAACTCCTACAATGAGCAGTTCTTC; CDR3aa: CASSLVGTPNSYNEQFF
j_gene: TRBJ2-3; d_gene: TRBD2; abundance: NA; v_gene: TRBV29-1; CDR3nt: TGCAGCGTTGCCGGGTTCTGGCGGGGGGACTTGGGAGATACGCAGTATTTT; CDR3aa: CSVAGFWRGDLGDTQYF
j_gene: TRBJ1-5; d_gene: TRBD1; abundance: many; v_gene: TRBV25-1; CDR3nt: TGTGCCAGCAGTGAGACAGGGCCTAGCAATCAGCCCCAGCATTTT; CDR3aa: CASSETGPSNQPQHF
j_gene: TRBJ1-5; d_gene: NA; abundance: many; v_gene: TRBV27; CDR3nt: TGTGCCAGCAGCCCCACTAATCAGCCCCAGCATTTT; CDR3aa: CASSPTNQPQHF
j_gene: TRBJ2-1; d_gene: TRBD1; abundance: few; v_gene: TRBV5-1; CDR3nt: TGCGCCAGCAGCCCGGGACAGGGTAGGTCCTATGAGCAGTTCTTC; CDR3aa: CASSPGQGRSYEQFF
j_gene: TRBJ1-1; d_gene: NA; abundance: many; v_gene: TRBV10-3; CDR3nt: TGTGCCATGGGGGCCTTTTTGGAAACTGAAGCTTTCTTT; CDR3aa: CAMGAFLETEAFF
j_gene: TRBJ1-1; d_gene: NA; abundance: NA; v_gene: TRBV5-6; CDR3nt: TGTGCCTGCAGTGTGGACATACTGAACACTGAAGCTTTCTTT; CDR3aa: CACSVDILNTEAFF
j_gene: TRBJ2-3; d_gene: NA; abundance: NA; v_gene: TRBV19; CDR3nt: TGTGCCAGTAGTATACTGGATGTCACAGATACGCAGTATTTT; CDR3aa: CASSILDVTDTQYF
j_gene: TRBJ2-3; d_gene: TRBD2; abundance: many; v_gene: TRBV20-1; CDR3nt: TGCAGTGCTGTTCCGGGGGGTGTCACAGATACGCAGTATTTT; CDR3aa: CSAVPGGVTDTQYF
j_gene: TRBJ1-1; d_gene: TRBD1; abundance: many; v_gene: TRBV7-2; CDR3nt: TGTGCCAGCAGCTTGAGACAGGGTTTCCATTTT; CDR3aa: CASSLRQGFHF
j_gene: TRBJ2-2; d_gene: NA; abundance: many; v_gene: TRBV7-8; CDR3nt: TGTGCCAGCAGCCGAATAGGGGGGCCAAAGAACACCGGGGAGCTGTTTTTT; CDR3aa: CASSRIGGPKNTGELFF
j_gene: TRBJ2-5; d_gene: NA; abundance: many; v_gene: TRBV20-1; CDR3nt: TGCAGTGCTAGCCTCTTAGGGACACCAGAGACCCAGTACTTC; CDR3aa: CSASLLGTPETQYF
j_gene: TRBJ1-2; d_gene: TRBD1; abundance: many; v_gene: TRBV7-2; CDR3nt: TGTGCCAGCAGCTCCCCAAGGGGACAGTTTTCTAACTATGGCTACACCTTC; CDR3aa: CASSSPRGQFSNYGYTF
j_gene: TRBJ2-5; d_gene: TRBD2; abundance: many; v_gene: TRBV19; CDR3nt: TGTGCCAGTAGCGTATCTAGCGGCAGTGGCCTAGAGACCCAGTACTTC; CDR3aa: CASSVSSGSGLETQYF